The 20 T cell receptor beta chains presented below share a single source sample, sequenced in a study of early T cells in non-severe SARS-CoV-2 infection. TCRdb reanalysed the 5' RACE reads using MiXCR and keeps one entry per CDR3 protein. Among around 68,000 distinct CDR3 sequences, around an eighth were seen once, and the ten largest hold around 1.5%. Here the sequenced sample was whole blood, taken at baseline. The receptors were gathered from an adult who was a healthcare worker with PCR-confirmed SARS-CoV-2 infection or an uninfected control (not recorded which).

This clonotype was found many times. The chain employs TRBV5-4 and TRBJ2-7, with 7 positions matching TRBD1. Germline assignment: CDR1 SGHNT and CDR2 YYREEE (reference sequence). V lost 3 bases to trimming and J lost 6 bases; unmatched junction nucleotides: 9. The CDR3 consists of 14 residues. For the CDR3, the DNA is TGTGCCAGCAGCTCGGGGACAGCGATGGGCGAGCAGTACTTC. Translating gives CASSSGTAMGEQYF. The entire variable domain, with the rest obtained from reference TRBV5-4 and TRBJ2-7, is as follows: ETGVTQSPTHLIKTRGQQVTLRCSSQSGHNTVSWYQQALGQGPQFIFQYYREEENGRGNFPPRFSGLQFPNYSSELNVNALELDDSALYLCASSSGTAMGEQYFGPGTRLTVT.

In this sample, this clonotype turned up a few times. The chain couples TRBV7-8 to TRBJ2-3; D unresolved. CDR1 SGHVS and CDR2 FQNEAQ come from the germline V gene. Deletions cut 1 base from V and 5 bases from J, with 16 bases between. The CDR3 consists of 16 residues. CDR3 protein: CASSLVGSPGKDTQYF. CDR3 bases: TGTGCCAGCAGCTTAGTAGGCTCCCCCGGCAAAGATACGCAGTATTTT. Based on the CDR3 plus reference TRBV7-8 and TRBJ2-3, the full variable domain is GAGVSQSPRYKVAKRGQDVALRCDPISGHVSLFWYQQALGQGPEFLTYFQNEAQLDKSGLPSDRFFAERPEGSVSTLKIQRTQQEDSAVYLCASSLVGSPGKDTQYFGPGTRLTVL.

This clonotype was picked up many times. The chain uses TRBV6-5 and TRBJ2-7; the match to TRBD2 covers 10 bases. Germline V gene lookup returns CDR1 MNHEY and CDR2 SVGAGI. This CDR3 is 15 amino acids long. V shed 2 bases, J shed 5 bases, and the junction held 6 bases outside the gene matches. This chain's CDR3 is CASSYRLAGGNEQYF. The CDR3 region has the DNA TGTGCCAGCAGTTACCGATTAGCGGGGGGTAACGAGCAGTACTTC.

J is TRBJ2-7 and V is TRBV9; 10 positions match TRBD2. The ends lost 4 bases at V and 3 bases at J; junction bases unmatched: 7. Germline CDR1 reads SGDLS; CDR2 reads YYNGEE. The CDR3 has 15 residues. CDR3 residues: CASSSSTSGFYEQYF. The CDR3 DNA reads TGTGCCAGCAGCTCCTCGACTAGCGGGTTCTACGAGCAGTACTTC.

This clonotype was counted a few times. V and J are TRBV6-6 and TRBJ1-1, with D possibly being TRBD1 (6 bases). Trimming stripped 5 bases from V and 1 base from J, with 8 bases between. CDR3 length equals 13 residues. Germline V gene data show CDR1 as MNHNY and CDR2 as SVGAGI (reference sequence). The CDR3 region has the DNA TGTGCCAGCAGTCAGGGGCAGAACACTGAAGCTTTCTTT. The encoded protein is CASSQGQNTEAFF.

This sequence joins TRBV7-9 and TRBJ2-6; TRBD1 or TRBD2 may be the D gene (5 bases each). Between the trimmed V and J ends, which lost 5 bases and 4 bases, there was a span of 21 bases. This CDR3 spans 18 amino acids. Germline V gives CDR1 SEHNR, CDR2 FQNEAQ (reference sequence). DNA of the CDR3: TGTGCCAGCAGCCCCCCTCAGGGAGCTCCTCTCGGGGCCAACGTCCTGACTTTC. Translating it yields CASSPPQGAPLGANVLTF.

This clonotype was seen ten or more times. This chain joins TRBV6-2 or TRBV6-3 and TRBJ1-1; the D is unclear. CDR1 MNHEY and CDR2 SVGEGT come from the germline V gene. The CDR3 totals 14 residues. Trimming took off 7 bases at V and 0 bases at J, with 12 bases between the two ends. The CDR3 region is CASTGGRVNTEAFF. CDR3 coding DNA: TGTGCCAGCACCGGAGGGCGGGTGAACACTGAAGCTTTCTTT.

This clonotype was detected ten times or more. The chain combines TRBV28 with TRBJ2-1, with 10 bases aligning to TRBD2. V lost 3 bases, J lost 6 bases, and 5 bases stayed unmatched. The length of the CDR3 is 15 residues. The germline gives CDR1 MDHEN, CDR2 SYDVKM. CDR3 DNA: TGTGCCAGCAGTTTGACTAGCGGGTTGATCAATGAGCAGTTCTTC. Translating it yields CASSLTSGLINEQFF.

The sample holds a few counts of this clonotype. CDR3 coding DNA: TGTGCCACCAGCAGAGATCTACAGGGGAACACCGGGGAGCTGTTTTTT. This translates into CATSRDLQGNTGELFF. V gene TRBV15 combines with J gene TRBJ2-2; the D gene is possibly TRBD1 (6 bases). Germline V gene data show CDR1 as LNHNV and CDR2 as YYDKDF (reference sequence). CDR3 size: 16 residues. Trimming cost V 0 bases and J 1 base, with 9 bases left between them. Based on the CDR3 plus reference TRBV15 and TRBJ2-2, the full variable domain is DAMVIQNPRYQVTQFGKPVTLSCSQTLNHNVMYWYQQKSSQAPKLLFHYYDKDFNNEADTPDNFQSRRPNTSFCFLDIRSPGLGDTAMYLCATSRDLQGNTGELFFGEGSRLTVL.

This clonotype was detected only a few times. The V and J genes are TRBV20-1 and TRBJ2-7; the match to TRBD1 covers 8 bases. Unmatched junction bases numbered 9, after V lost 5 bases and J lost 3 bases. Germline-derived CDR1 and CDR2 are DFQATT and SNEGSKA (reference sequence). The CDR3 is 14 residues long. The CDR3 nucleotides read TGCAGTGCTGTCGACCGGGACAGGTTCTACGAGCAGTACTTC. Residues: CSAVDRDRFYEQYF.

The J gene is TRBJ1-5, the V gene TRBV20-1, with D tentatively TRBD1 (6 bases). The CDR3 has 12 amino acids. The germline CDR1 and CDR2 sequences are DFQATT and SNEGSKA (reference sequence). V was cut by 4 bases and J by 4 bases, with 8 bases left in between. The CDR3 is CSANQGNQPQHF. The CDR3 region has the DNA TGCAGTGCTAACCAGGGGAATCAGCCCCAGCATTTT.

Worth noting for this clonotype: Given a much more abundant clone one base away, this may be a read error. In nucleotides, the CDR3 is TGTGTCAGTTCACCCCTCGAGGGGCTCGAGAACACTGAAGCTTTCTTT. This translates into CVSSPLEGLENTEAFF. V is TRBV18 and J is TRBJ1-1, with D perhaps TRBD1 (5 bases). Germline V gene data show CDR1 as KGHSH and CDR2 as LQKENI. CDR3 size: 16 residues.

This clonotype was found a few times. For the CDR3, the DNA is TGTGCCAGCAGTTCCTTGACTAGCGGCAGCACAGATACGCAGTATTTT. Translating it yields CASSSLTSGSTDTQYF. The J gene is TRBJ2-3, the V gene TRBV6-2 or TRBV6-3; 9 nucleotides agree with TRBD2. The germline gives CDR1 MNHEY, CDR2 SVGEGT. CDR3 length: 16 residues. J lost 0 bases, V lost 4 bases, and 5 bases had no gene match.

V and J are TRBV12-5 and TRBJ2-5; tentatively, D is TRBD1 (5 bases). The germline gives CDR1 LGHNT, CDR2 FRNRAP. The length of the CDR3 is 13 residues. V was trimmed by 2 bases and J by 6 bases, leaving 10 bases between them. The CDR3 is CASGLQGQKTQYF. Written as DNA, the CDR3 is TGTGCTAGTGGTTTGCAGGGTCAGAAGACCCAGTACTTC. Full variable domain (missing parts from reference TRBV12-5 and TRBJ2-5): DARVTQTPRHKVTEMGQEVTMRCQPILGHNTVFWYRQTMMQGLELLAYFRNRAPLDDSGMPKDRFSAEMPDATLATLKIQPSEPRDSAVYFCASGLQGQKTQYFGPGTRLLVL.

J is TRBJ1-1 and V is TRBV7-9; 8 bases fit TRBD1. Germline V gene sequence: CDR1 SEHNR, CDR2 FQNEAQ (reference sequence). The CDR3 runs 14 residues. V lost 6 bases and J lost 8; bases outside the gene matches: 11. CDR3 protein: CASRSPRQGLEAFF. The CDR3 DNA is TGTGCCAGCAGATCACCGAGACAGGGGCTCGAAGCTTTCTTT.

In its sample, this clonotype was seen a few times. This CDR3 is CASKIQGFKDEQYF. The CDR3 DNA follows: TGTGCCAGCAAGATACAGGGGTTTAAGGACGAGCAGTACTTC. The chain couples TRBV5-4 to TRBJ2-7; TRBD1 aligns across 7 bases. Losses at the gene ends were 6 bases for V and 5 bases for J; bases not matched to a gene: 11. This CDR3 has 14 amino acids. Germline V gene data show CDR1 as SGHNT and CDR2 as YYREEE (reference sequence).

This clonotype was counted many times. The chain combines TRBV5-6 with TRBJ1-1; D is ambiguous. From germline, CDR1 is SGHDT and CDR2 YYEEEE. This CDR3 has 14 residues. Trimming removed 3 bases at V and 1 base at J, with 10 bases between. Written as DNA, the CDR3 is TGTGCCAGCAGCTCCCTGGGGAAGAACACTGAAGCTTTCTTT. Its protein product is CASSSLGKNTEAFF.

Concerning this clonotype: A single base separates this from a much larger clone, so it may be a read error. The rearrangement links TRBV27 to TRBJ2-7, with D possibly being TRBD2 (5 bases). Germline CDR1 and CDR2: MNHEY and SMNVEV (reference sequence). The CDR3 has 13 residues. The CDR3 DNA reads TGTGCCAGCAGTTTTGGAGGAAGCTACGAGCTGTACTTC. It specifies CASSFGGSYELYF.

This clonotype has a handful of counts. The chain joins TRBV24-1 to TRBJ2-1, with TRBD1 matching over 7 bases. Looked up from germline, CDR1 is KGHDR and CDR2 is SFDVKD. CDR3 length equals 12 residues. The V segment lost 4 bases and the J segment 10 bases; nucleotides outside the gene matches: 3. The CDR3 DNA follows: TGTGCCACCAGTGACCAGACAGGGGAGCAGTTCTTC. Translation gives CATSDQTGEQFF.

This clonotype appeared many times. The V call is TRBV11-2, the J call TRBJ2-7; TRBD1 is a possible D gene (5 bases). CDR3 length: 14 amino acids. Germline CDR1 SGHAT, CDR2 FQNNGV. V was shortened by 2 bases and J by 5 bases, with 13 bases between the two germline ends. DNA of the CDR3: TGTGCCAGCAGCTTAAGCAGGGTGGACCACGAGCAGTACTTC. This translates into CASSLSRVDHEQYF.